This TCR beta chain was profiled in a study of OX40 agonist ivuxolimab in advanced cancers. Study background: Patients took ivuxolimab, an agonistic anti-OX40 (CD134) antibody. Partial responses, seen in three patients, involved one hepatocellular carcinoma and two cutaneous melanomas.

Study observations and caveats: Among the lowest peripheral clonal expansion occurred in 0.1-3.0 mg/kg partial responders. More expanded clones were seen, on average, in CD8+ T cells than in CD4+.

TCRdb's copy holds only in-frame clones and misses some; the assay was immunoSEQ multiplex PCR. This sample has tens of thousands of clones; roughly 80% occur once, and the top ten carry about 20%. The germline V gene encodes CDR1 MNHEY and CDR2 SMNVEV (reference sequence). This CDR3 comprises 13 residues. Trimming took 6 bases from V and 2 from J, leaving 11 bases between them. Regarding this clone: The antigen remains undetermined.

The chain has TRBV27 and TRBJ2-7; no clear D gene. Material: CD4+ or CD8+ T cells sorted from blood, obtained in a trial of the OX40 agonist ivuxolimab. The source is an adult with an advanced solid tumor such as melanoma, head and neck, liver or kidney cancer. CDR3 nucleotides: TGTGCCAGCAGGAATGGGATAACCTACGAGCAGTACTTC. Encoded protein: CASRNGITYEQYF.